These T cell receptor beta chains were read from a single sample in a study of T cell changes during pregnancy in multiple sclerosis. This table comes from immunoSEQ multiplex PCR, and its TCRdb copy is limited to in-frame clones, with some not included. Altogether approximately 58,000 clones are present, roughly 92% being singletons, with the ten largest covering about 1.5%. Sequenced here: peripheral blood, sampled in the second trimester of pregnancy. The receptor source for this set is a female donor with multiple sclerosis, enrolled in a pregnancy study. Both conserved end residues are part of each CDR3. Fields, in order: clone size, V gene, J gene, CDR3 length, D gene, CDR3 protein. The D gene is left open where the match is weak. For some rows the clone size is stated as once, few or many, or as a class when expanded; others skip it.

.,TRBV2,TRBJ2-2,16,.,CASSEQGTPNTGELFF
.,TRBV5-1,TRBJ2-5,15,.,CASSLAASFQETQYF
.,TRBV4-3,TRBJ2-1,15,.,CASSQDIPPRDEQFF
.,TRBV6-1,TRBJ1-1,13,.,CASSAGDRGEAFF
.,TRBV19,TRBJ2-1,15,TRBD2,CASRVKRDHYNEQFF
.,TRBV5-4,TRBJ2-7,16,TRBD2,CASSLAGRRGVDEQYF
.,TRBV7-2,TRBJ1-2,14,.,CASSLGTPNYGYTF
.,TRBV4-1,TRBJ2-3,18,TRBD1,CASSQGQTIPPSTDTQYF
.,TRBV4-3,TRBJ2-2,17,TRBD2,CASSQGLAGVNTGELFF
.,TRBV19,TRBJ1-2,13,.,CASSPQVNYGYTF
.,TRBV7-3,TRBJ2-3,13,.,CASSLGWADTQYF
.,TRBV30,TRBJ1-3,17,TRBD1,CAWSGGQGGLSGNTIYF
.,TRBV11-2,TRBJ2-3,14,.,CASSLRTPDDTQYF
.,TRBV5-1,TRBJ2-1,19,TRBD2,CASSLAGLAGGPPYNEQFF
.,TRBV10-3,TRBJ2-3,14,.,CAISRLTSTDTQYF
.,TRBV7-7,TRBJ2-1,14,.,CASSLISGHNEQFF
.,TRBV19,TRBJ2-1,12,TRBD1,CASSEQGNEQFF
.,TRBV30,TRBJ2-1,15,.,CAWSLRDFSVNEQFF
medium-sized,TRBV6-1,TRBJ1-1,16,.,CASSEAVGAQGDEAFF
once,TRBV28,TRBJ2-7,16,TRBD2,CASSHNSGRSLREQYF
.,TRBV5-1,TRBJ2-7,15,TRBD2,CASSLVYSGTYEQYF
.,TRBV23-1,TRBJ1-1,13,.,CASSPSGDTEAFF
.,TRBV7-2,TRBJ2-3,17,TRBD2,CASSPASGAGGSDTQYF
.,TRBV10-1,TRBJ2-1,15,TRBD2,CASSERTAGDNEQFF
.,TRBV5-8,TRBJ2-3,18,TRBD2,CASSLGLAGGGLTDTQYF
.,TRBV27,TRBJ1-2,15,.,CASSLSPFGRDGYTF
.,TRBV28,TRBJ1-5,15,TRBD1,CASSFAQGGNQPQHF
.,TRBV5-4,TRBJ2-5,14,.,CASSLAQNQETQYF
.,TRBV7-6,TRBJ1-3,13,TRBD1,CASSLSGGAGQYF
.,TRBV7-2,TRBJ2-7,12,.,CASSLQGYEQYF
few,TRBV5-1,TRBJ2-7,14,.,CASSLQEDSYEQYF
.,TRBV10-3,TRBJ2-2,15,.,CAISGPGLWGGELFF
.,TRBV5-6,TRBJ2-3,16,TRBD2,CASSLAGLAGTDTQYF
.,TRBV13,TRBJ1-3,15,.,CASSLREISGNTIYF
.,TRBV18,TRBJ2-7,16,TRBD2,CASSHWTSGSSYEQYF
.,TRBV7-9,TRBJ1-2,11,.,CASSRDTGETF
.,TRBV18,TRBJ1-5,17,.,CASSHAHGGRRNQPQHF
.,TRBV5-6,TRBJ2-7,16,TRBD2,CASSLALAGSSHEQYF
.,TRBV5-1,TRBJ2-7,14,TRBD2,CASSFAGGSYEQYF
.,TRBV5-1,TRBJ2-5,15,.,CASSLVSAPGETQYF
.,TRBV10-3,TRBJ2-2,17,.,CAIRAPMGGADTGELFF
.,TRBV30,TRBJ1-1,11,.,CAWSSGREAFF
.,TRBV7-6,TRBJ2-3,17,TRBD2,CASSLAQSGKGLDTQYF
.,TRBV28,TRBJ1-1,14,.,CASSPPEAYTEAFF
once,TRBV5-1,TRBJ2-1,15,TRBD2,CASSEGLAGGLEQFF
.,TRBV11-2,TRBJ2-7,16,.,CASSLGSQGFSYEQYF
.,TRBV5-4,TRBJ2-1,11,.,CASSTRFEQFF
.,TRBV6-4,TRBJ2-6,17,TRBD2,CASSVLAGGSGANVLTF
.,TRBV11-2,TRBJ2-5,12,.,CASSAPGETQYF
.,TRBV7-3,TRBJ2-1,15,.,CASSFDQGGYNEQFF